This T cell receptor (beta chain) derives from a study of T cells after yellow fever vaccination. Whole-study context: Preparation of the low-cell-number fractions used SMART-Seq v4 Ultra Low Input. Study-wide results and caveats: Primary-vaccination clones mostly resurfaced post-booster (under 98% CD4, roughly 90% CD8).

The CDR3 spans 12 residues. V was cut by 4 bases and J by 7 bases, with 11 bases left in between. Germline-derived CDR1 and CDR2 are SGHTA and FQGTGA. Template switching with 5'RACE generated the TCR cDNA and added a universal primer site and UMIs. TCRdb passed the 5' RACE reads through MiXCR, listing each CDR3 protein once. Counted here are approximately 450,000 distinct CDR3 sequences, 18% occurring once; the ten biggest clones make up 18%. Points on this clonotype: Its cognate antigen is unknown.

The receptor was isolated from a man aged 18 to 30 who received the YFV17D yellow fever vaccine. V gene TRBV7-3 combines with J gene TRBJ2-7, with TRBD2 as a possible D gene (5 bases). This sample comprised PBMCs, obtained before the yellow fever booster vaccination. The CDR3 nucleotides read TGTGCCAGCAGCTCCAACTCGGGAGAGCAGTACTTC. Protein: CASSSNSGEQYF.